The clone carrying this T cell receptor (beta chain) occurred a few times. This sample is drawn from a study of cytomegalovirus exposure and HLA in healthy donors. Data came from immunoSEQ multiplex PCR; TCRdb stores just in-frame clones and leaves some out. The repertoire consists of over 75,000 clones, with 75% to 90% occurring once and the leading ten covering approximately 22%. Sequencing used PBMCs. The clonotype comes from a man between 18 and 35 years old in good health and CMV-seropositive.

CDR3 region: CASSLGTSGNQETQYF. The CDR3 nucleotides are TGTGCCAGCAGCCTTGGGACTAGCGGAAACCAAGAGACCCAGTACTTC. The chain is built from TRBV11-2 and TRBJ2-5, with 11 bases identical to TRBD2. Germline loops: CDR1 SGHAT, CDR2 FQNNGV. The CDR3 is 16 residues long. Unmatched junction bases numbered 5, after V lost 5 bases and J lost 0 bases.